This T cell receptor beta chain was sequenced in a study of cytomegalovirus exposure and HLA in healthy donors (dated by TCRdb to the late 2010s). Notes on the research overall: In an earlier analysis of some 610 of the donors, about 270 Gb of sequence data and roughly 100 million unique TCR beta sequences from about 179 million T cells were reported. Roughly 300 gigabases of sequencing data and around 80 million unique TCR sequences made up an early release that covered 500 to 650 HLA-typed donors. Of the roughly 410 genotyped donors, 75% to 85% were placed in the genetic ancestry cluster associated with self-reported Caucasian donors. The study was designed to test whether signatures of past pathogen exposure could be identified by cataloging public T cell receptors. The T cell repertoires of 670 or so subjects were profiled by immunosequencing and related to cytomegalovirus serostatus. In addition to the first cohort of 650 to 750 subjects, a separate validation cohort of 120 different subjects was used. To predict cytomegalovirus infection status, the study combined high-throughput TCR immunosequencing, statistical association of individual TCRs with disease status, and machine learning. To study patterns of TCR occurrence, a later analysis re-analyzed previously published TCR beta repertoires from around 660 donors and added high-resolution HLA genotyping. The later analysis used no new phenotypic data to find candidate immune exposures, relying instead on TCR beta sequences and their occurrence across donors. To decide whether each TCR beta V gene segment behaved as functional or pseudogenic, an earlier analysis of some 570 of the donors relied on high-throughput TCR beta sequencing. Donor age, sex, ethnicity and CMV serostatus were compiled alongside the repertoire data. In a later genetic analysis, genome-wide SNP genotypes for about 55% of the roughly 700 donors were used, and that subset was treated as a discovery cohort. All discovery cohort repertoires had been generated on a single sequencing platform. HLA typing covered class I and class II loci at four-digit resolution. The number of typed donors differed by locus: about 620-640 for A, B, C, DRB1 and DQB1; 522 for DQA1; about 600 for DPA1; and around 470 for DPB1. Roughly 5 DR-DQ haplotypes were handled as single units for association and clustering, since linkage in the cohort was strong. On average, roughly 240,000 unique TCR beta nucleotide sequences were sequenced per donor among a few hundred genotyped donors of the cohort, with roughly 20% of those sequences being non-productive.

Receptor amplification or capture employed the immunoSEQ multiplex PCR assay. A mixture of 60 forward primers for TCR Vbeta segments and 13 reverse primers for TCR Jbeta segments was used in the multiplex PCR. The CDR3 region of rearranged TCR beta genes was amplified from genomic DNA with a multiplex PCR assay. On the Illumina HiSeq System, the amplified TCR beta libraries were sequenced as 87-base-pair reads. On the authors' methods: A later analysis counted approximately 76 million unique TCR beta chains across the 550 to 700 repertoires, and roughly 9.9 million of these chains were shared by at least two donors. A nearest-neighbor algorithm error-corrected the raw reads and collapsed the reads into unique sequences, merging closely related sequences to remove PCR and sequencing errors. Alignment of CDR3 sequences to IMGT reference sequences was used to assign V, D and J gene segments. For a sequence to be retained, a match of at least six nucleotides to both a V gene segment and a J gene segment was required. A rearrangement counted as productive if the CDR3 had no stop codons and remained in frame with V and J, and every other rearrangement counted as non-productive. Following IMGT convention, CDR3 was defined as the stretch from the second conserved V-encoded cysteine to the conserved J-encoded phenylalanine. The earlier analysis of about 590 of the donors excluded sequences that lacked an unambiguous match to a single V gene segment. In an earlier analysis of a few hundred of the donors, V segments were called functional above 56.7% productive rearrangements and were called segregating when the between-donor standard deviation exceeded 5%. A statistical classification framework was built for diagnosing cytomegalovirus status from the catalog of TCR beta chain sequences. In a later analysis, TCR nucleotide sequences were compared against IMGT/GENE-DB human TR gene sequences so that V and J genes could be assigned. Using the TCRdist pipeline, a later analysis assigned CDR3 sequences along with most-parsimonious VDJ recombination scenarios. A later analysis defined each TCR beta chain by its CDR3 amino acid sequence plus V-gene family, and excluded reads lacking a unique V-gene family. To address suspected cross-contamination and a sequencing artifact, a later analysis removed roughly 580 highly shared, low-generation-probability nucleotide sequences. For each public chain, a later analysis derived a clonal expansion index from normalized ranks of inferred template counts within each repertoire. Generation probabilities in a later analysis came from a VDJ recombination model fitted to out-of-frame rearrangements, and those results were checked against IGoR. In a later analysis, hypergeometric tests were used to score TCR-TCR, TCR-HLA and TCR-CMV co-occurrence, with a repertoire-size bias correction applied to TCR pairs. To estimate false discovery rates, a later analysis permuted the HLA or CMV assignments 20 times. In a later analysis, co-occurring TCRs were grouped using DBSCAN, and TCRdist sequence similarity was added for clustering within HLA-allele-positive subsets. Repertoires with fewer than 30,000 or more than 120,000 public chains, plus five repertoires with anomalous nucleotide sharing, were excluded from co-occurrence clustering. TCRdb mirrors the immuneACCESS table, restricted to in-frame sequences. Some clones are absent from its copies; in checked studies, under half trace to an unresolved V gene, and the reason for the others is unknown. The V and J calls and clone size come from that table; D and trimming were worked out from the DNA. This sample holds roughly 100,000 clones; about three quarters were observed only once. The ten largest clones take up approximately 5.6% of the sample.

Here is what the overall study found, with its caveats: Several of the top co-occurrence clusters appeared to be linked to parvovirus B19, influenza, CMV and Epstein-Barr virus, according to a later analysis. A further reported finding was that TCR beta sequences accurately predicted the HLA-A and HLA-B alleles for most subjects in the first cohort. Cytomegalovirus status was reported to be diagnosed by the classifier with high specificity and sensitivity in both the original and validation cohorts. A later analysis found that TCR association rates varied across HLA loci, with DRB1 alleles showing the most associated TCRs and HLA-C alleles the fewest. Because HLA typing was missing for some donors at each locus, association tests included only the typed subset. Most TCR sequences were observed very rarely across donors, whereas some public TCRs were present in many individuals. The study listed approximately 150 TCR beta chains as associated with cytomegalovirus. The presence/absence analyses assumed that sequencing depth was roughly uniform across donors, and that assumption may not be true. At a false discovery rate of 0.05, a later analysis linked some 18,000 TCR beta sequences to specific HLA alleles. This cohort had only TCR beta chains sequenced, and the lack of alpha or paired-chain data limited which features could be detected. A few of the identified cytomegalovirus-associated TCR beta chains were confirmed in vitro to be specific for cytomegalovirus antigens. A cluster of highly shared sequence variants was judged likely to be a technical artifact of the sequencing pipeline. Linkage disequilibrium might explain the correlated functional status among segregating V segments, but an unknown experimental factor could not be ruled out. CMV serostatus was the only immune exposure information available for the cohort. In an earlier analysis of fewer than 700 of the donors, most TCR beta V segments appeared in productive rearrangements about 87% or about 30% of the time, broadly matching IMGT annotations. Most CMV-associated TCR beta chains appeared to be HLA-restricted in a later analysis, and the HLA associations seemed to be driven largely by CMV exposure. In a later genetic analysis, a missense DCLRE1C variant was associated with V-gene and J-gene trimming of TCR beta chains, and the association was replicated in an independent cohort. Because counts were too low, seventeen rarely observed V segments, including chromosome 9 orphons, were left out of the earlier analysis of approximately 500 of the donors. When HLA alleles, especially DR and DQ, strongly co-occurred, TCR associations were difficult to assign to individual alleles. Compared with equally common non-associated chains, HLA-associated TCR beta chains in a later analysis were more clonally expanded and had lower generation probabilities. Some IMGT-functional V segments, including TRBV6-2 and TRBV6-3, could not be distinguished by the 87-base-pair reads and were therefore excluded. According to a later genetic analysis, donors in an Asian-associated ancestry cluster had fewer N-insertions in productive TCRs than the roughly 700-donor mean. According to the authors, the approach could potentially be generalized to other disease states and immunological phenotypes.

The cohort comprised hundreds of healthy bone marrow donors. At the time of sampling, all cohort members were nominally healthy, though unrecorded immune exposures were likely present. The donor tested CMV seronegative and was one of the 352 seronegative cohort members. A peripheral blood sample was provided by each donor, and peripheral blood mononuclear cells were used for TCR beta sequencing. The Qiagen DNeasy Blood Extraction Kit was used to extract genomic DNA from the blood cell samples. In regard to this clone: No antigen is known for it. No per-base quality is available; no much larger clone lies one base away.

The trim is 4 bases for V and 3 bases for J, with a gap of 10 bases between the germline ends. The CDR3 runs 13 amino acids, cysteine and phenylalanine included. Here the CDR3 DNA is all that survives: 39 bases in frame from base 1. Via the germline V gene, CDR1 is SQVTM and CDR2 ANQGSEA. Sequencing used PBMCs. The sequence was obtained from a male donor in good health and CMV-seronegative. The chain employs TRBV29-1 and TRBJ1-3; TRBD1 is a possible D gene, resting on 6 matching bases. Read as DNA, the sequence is TGCAGCGTTGCGAGGACAGATGGAAACACCATATATTTT. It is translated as CSVARTDGNTIYF.